The sequence of this TCR beta chain was determined in a study of shared clonotypes between healthy human individuals. On the study more broadly: The cohort comprised two women and a few men. Their ages spanned 18 to 49 years. Overall study findings and caveats: Relative to their counterparts shared across all four donors, non-shared clonotypes exhibited diminished generation probabilities. Sequencing depth was expected to affect clonotype sharing among donors.

The CDR3 contains 14 residues. CDR1 is MNHEY, CDR2 SVGAGI, per germline. V gave up 7 bases and J gave up 0 bases, with 11 bases separating them. A note on this clone: Its antigen remains unidentified.

Assay: immunoSEQ multiplex PCR; the TCRdb copy retains only in-frame clones and omits some. The table lists some 2.3 million clones, over 85% of them singletons. All of the donors resided in Nashville, Tennessee, and each was a Caucasian adult. The rearrangement links TRBV6-5 to TRBJ2-3; D gene uncertain. This receptor was taken from a man aged 18 to 30 in good health. Some clones in this sample may be carry-over from other donors' samples. What was sequenced was naive CD4+ T cells from PBMCs. Subset meaning: CD45RA+ positively selected. The CDR3 loop is CASKARSSTDTQYF. The CDR3, as DNA: TGTGCCAGCAAGGCGAGGTCTAGCACAGATACGCAGTATTTT.